Shown below are 5 T cell receptor beta chains from a single sample sequenced in a study of response to subunit inactivated influenza vaccine. TCRdb passed the RT-PCR reads through MiXCR, listing each CDR3 protein once. The sample lists almost 250,000 distinct CDR3 sequences; approximately 12% were seen once. Sequencing was performed on non-naive T cells sorted from PBMCs, taken about 14 days before vaccination. The source is a man aged 45 to 65 who received an inactivated influenza vaccine.

A few counts support this clonotype. The chain has TRBV6-5 and TRBJ1-1; 9 bases map to TRBD1. The V gene's germline CDR1 is MNHEY and CDR2 SVGAGI. The length of the CDR3 is 15 residues. Trimming removed 0 bases from V and 4 bases from J; junction bases left unmatched: 3. The CDR3 DNA sequence: TGTGCCAGCAGTTACTCAGAGACAGGGGGCACTGAAGCTTTCTTT. Its translation is CASSYSETGGTEAFF.

V is TRBV30 and J is TRBJ2-5; 9 bases align to TRBD1. CDR1 and CDR2 (germline): GTSNPN, SVGIG (reference sequence). The V segment lost 2 bases and the J segment 4 bases; nucleotides outside the gene matches: 2. The CDR3 extends over 13 amino acids. CDR3 sequence reads: CAWSRDRVETQYF. In DNA form, the CDR3 reads TGTGCCTGGAGTAGGGACAGGGTAGAGACCCAGTACTTC.

The V gene is TRBV7-9, the J gene TRBJ2-1; 10 bases are shared with TRBD2. In germline, CDR1 is SEHNR, CDR2 FQNEAQ (reference sequence). The CDR3 covers 16 residues. V shed 2 bases, J shed 8 bases, and the junction held 9 bases outside the gene matches. In DNA, the CDR3 is TGTGCCAGCAGCTTATTCTCTAGCGGGAGTACCGATGAGCAGTTCTTC. It encodes CASSLFSSGSTDEQFF.

This clonotype was seen at least ten times. This rearrangement joins TRBV20-1 to TRBJ1-6; no clear D. The CDR3 is 13 residues long. The germline V gene encodes CDR1 DFQATT and CDR2 SNEGSKA (reference sequence). Trimming stripped 0 bases from V and 12 bases from J, with 12 bases between. In nucleotides, the CDR3 is TGCAGTGCTAGAGATCCGGGAGTCGTACCCCTCCACTTT. Encoded protein: CSARDPGVVPLHF.

V is TRBV30 and J is TRBJ2-2; D gene unclear. This CDR3 comprises 13 residues. Trimming took 5 bases from V and 3 from J, leaving 10 bases between them. In germline, CDR1 is GTSNPN, CDR2 SVGIG (reference sequence). The CDR3 region is CAWLRGHTGELFF. CDR3 sequence (DNA): TGTGCCTGGTTACGTGGGCACACCGGGGAGCTGTTTTTT.